This T cell receptor (beta chain) was obtained from a study of human T cells and chemical hapten exposure. For this clonotype: Its antigen remains unknown.

Trimming left V 0 bases short and J 1 base short, with 15 bases between. The CDR3 sequence is 18 residues long. Germline CDR1 reads MGHRA; CDR2 reads YSYEKL. General study points: With alopecia, donors may have immune responses unlike healthy people's.

Each cDNA molecule in the library carried unique molecular identifiers. MiXCR, applied by TCRdb to the RACE reads, yields one record per CDR3 protein. Of over 85,000 distinct CDR3 sequences listed, about an eighth were seen once; the top ten hold approximately 2%. Time point meaning: patch test 1, 2 weeks after DPC sensitization. The sample's treatment: therapeutic diphenylcyclopropenone sensitization with weekly scalp DPC. Patients had alopecia, were aged 18 to 70, and were not pregnant. Sequencing started from total RNA isolated from unfractionated whole blood. The receptor's source is a woman between 40 and 55 years old with alopecia areata. Some clones in this sample may be carry-over from other donors' samples. The chain links TRBV4-1 to TRBJ2-2; D uncertain. The sequencing here drew on whole blood, taken in connection with sensitization to the hapten diphenylcyclopropenone (DPC). CDR3 sequence: CASSQDRLKVGNTGELFF. As DNA, the CDR3 is TGCGCCAGCAGCCAAGATAGGTTGAAGGTCGGGAACACCGGGGAGCTGTTTTTT.